These 18 T cell receptor beta chains originate from one sample sequenced in a study of preoperative IRX-2 immunotherapy in early breast cancer. TCRdb's table, derived via immunoSEQ multiplex PCR, lists solely in-frame clones and lacks some. The sample records roughly 93,000 clones, 86% being singletons. Treatment specified: preoperative locoregional IRX-2 cytokine immunotherapy. The material sequenced was tumor tissue, taken after IRX-2 immunotherapy. All receptors come from a human donor with breast cancer.

V usage is TRBV28 and J usage is TRBJ1-2, with 10 bases that match TRBD1. The length of the CDR3 is 15 residues. Germline values: CDR1 MDHEN, CDR2 SYDVKM. J lost 4 bases, V lost 5 bases, and 7 bases had no gene match. DNA for the CDR3: TGTGCCAGCAGTCCTTGGACAGGGGGTTCCTATGGCTACACCTTC. Translating gives CASSPWTGGSYGYTF.

The rearrangement joins TRBV30 to TRBJ1-2; 8 bases are shared with TRBD1. Per the germline V gene, CDR1 is GTSNPN and CDR2 is SVGIG (reference sequence). The junction had 7 bases not matched to a gene; V was cut back by 2 bases and J by 8 bases. The CDR3 runs to 13 residues. DNA of the CDR3: TGTGCCTGGAGTCTCGGACAGGGAGGGGGCTACACCTTC. Its translation: CAWSLGQGGGYTF.

The chain couples TRBV6-8 to TRBJ2-7, with 7 nucleotides matching TRBD2. The CDR3 length is 15 residues. V shed 7 bases and J 3 bases; nucleotides not matched to a gene: 12. Germline V gene data show CDR1 as MNHGY and CDR2 as SAAAGT. The CDR3 DNA is TGTGCCAGCACCCTCGGGGGGATGGCGGACTACGAGCAGTACTTC. As protein: CASTLGGMADYEQYF.

The chain recombines TRBV19 with TRBJ1-1, with D possibly matching TRBD1 (6 bases). Germline lookup yields CDR1 LNHDA and CDR2 SQIVND (reference sequence). Trimming shortened V by 7 bases and J by 4 bases, and 13 bases separated the two germline ends. CDR3 length: 13 amino acids. The CDR3 nucleotides are TGTGCCAGTACCGTACAGGGAGGCACTGAAGCTTTCTTT. This sequence encodes CASTVQGGTEAFF.

The chain has TRBV7-5 and TRBJ1-2. TRBV7-5 is deemed a pseudogene. The CDR3 length is 14 residues. The CDR3: CASSLPGPLRGYTF. CDR3 DNA: TGTGCCAGCAGTTTACCGGGACCTCTCCGCGGCTACACCTTC.

The chain employs TRBV6-8 and TRBJ1-3, with TRBD1 matching 8 bases. Looked up from germline, CDR1 is MNHGY and CDR2 is SAAAGT. J was trimmed by 5 bases and V by 8 bases; bases with no gene match: 5. The CDR3 is 13 amino acids. The CDR3 is CASEDRARNTIYF. The CDR3 DNA reads as TGTGCCAGCGAGGACAGGGCTAGAAACACCATATATTTT.

The chain combines TRBV11-1 with TRBJ1-2; D is possibly TRBD1 (6 bases). The CDR3 loop spans 14 amino acids. The germline gives CDR1 SGHAT, CDR2 FQDESV (reference sequence). V lost 2 bases to trimming and J lost 8 bases, with 15 bases between them. This CDR3 is CASSLTGYRDGYTF. DNA for the CDR3: TGTGCCAGCAGCTTAACGGGATACAGGGACGGCTACACCTTC.

In its sample, this clone was seen a few times. The chain carries TRBV28 and TRBJ1-4, with unresolved D. CDR1 and CDR2 (germline): MDHEN, SYDVKM. The V end was cut by 7 bases, the J end by 4 bases, with 10 bases between. CDR3 length: 13 residues. Here the CDR3 DNA reads TGTGCCAGCAAGGAGTGGGGTAATGAAAAACTGTTTTTT. Protein sequence: CASKEWGNEKLFF.

The V gene is TRBV5-1, the J gene TRBJ2-3, with D hard to call. Germline V gene sequence: CDR1 SGHRS, CDR2 YFSETQ. Deletions cut 4 bases from V and 0 bases from J, with 9 bases between. This CDR3 contains 14 residues. This CDR3 is CASSRGVSTDTQYF. CDR3 sequence (DNA): TGCGCCAGCAGCCGTGGGGTAAGCACAGATACGCAGTATTTT.

The chain uses TRBV10-2 and TRBJ2-4; D unresolved. The germline V gene encodes CDR1 WSHSY and CDR2 SAAADI. There are 17 residues in the CDR3. Trimming pared 2 bases from V and 1 base from J, leaving 15 bases between. In DNA form, the CDR3 reads TGCGCCAGCAGTGAGGCAGTGGACCTGGGTGCCAAAAACATTCAGTACTTC. This sequence encodes CASSEAVDLGAKNIQYF.

This clone was observed a handful of times. The rearrangement uses TRBV6-8 and TRBJ1-5, with D unresolved. CDR3 length: 14 residues. The V gene's germline CDR1 is MNHGY and CDR2 SAAAGT. Trimming pared 5 bases from V and 5 bases from J, leaving 13 bases between. The CDR3 loop reads CASSPRIHHQPQHF. CDR3 nucleotides: TGTGCCAGCAGTCCGAGGATACACCATCAGCCCCAGCATTTT.

The table lists this clone with a count of one. The chain joins TRBV5-1 to TRBJ1-4; D call uncertain. Trimming removed 4 bases at V and 6 bases at J, with 13 bases between. In germline, CDR1 is SGHRS, CDR2 YFSETQ. The CDR3 runs 14 residues. Here the CDR3 reads CASSKVGSDEKLFF. CDR3 bases: TGCGCCAGCAGCAAGGTCGGGTCCGATGAAAAACTGTTTTTT.

A note on this clone: Distinct nucleotide sequences in the sample also encode this CDR3. The J gene is TRBJ1-3, the V gene TRBV5-1, with a weak D call TRBD1 (5 bases). Trimming took off 5 bases at V and 4 bases at J, with 13 bases between the two ends. The CDR3 length is 14 residues. Germline V gene data show CDR1 as SGHRS and CDR2 as YFSETQ. The CDR3 here is CASSLAGIGNTIYF. Written as DNA, the CDR3 is TGCGCCAGCAGTCTGGCAGGGATCGGAAACACCATATATTTT. The complete variable domain, with remaining parts taken from reference TRBV5-1 and TRBJ1-3, reads KAGVTQTPRYLIKTRGQQVTLSCSPISGHRSVSWYQQTPGQGLQFLFEYFSETQRNKGNFPGRFSGRQFSNSRSEMNVSTLELGDSALYLCASSLAGIGNTIYFGEGSWLTVV.

This chain uses TRBV30 with TRBJ1-4; D is possibly TRBD1 (6 bases). The CDR3 spans 14 residues. Per the germline V gene, CDR1 is GTSNPN and CDR2 is SVGIG (reference sequence). V was cut by 8 bases and J by 0 bases, with 13 bases left in between. This CDR3 reads CAQGDTATNEKLFF. The DNA of the CDR3 is TGTGCCCAAGGGGACACTGCAACTAATGAAAAACTGTTTTTT.

The table lists this clone with a few counts. This chain joins TRBV15 and TRBJ2-3; maybe TRBD2 (6 bases). V gave up 5 bases and J gave up 2 bases, with 20 bases separating them. From germline, CDR1 is LNHNV and CDR2 YYDKDF (reference sequence). This CDR3 has 17 amino acids. In DNA, the CDR3 is TGTGCCACCAGCGTGGGTGGGGGGTCCACCTTCACAGATACGCAGTATTTT. As protein: CATSVGGGSTFTDTQYF.

The J gene is TRBJ1-2, the V gene TRBV23-1, with no clear D. TRBV23-1 is identified as an open reading frame with a role that is uncertain. V was pared by 6 bases and J by 6 bases, with 14 bases between. The CDR3 loop spans 13 amino acids. CDR3 loop: CASSLNLENGYTF. Written as DNA, the CDR3 is TGCGCCAGCAGCTTGAACTTAGAGAATGGCTACACCTTC.

This chain joins TRBV19 and TRBJ2-3; D gene ambiguous. V gave up 3 bases and J gave up 6 bases, with 7 bases separating them. CDR1 is LNHDA and CDR2 is SQIVND in the germline V gene (reference sequence). The CDR3 is 12 amino acids. CDR3 region: CASSMVGDTQYF. DNA for the CDR3: TGTGCCAGTAGTATGGTGGGGGATACGCAGTATTTT.

J is TRBJ2-3 and V is TRBV28; TRBD1 might be the D (5 bases). CDR3 length: 16 amino acids. V shed 5 bases and J shed 2 bases, with 17 bases lying between them. Germline V gives CDR1 MDHEN, CDR2 SYDVKM. The CDR3 reads CASSGRQWVYTDTQYF. CDR3 coding DNA: TGTGCCAGCAGTGGCCGACAGTGGGTATACACAGATACGCAGTATTTT.